Each of the 15 T cell receptor beta chains below was sequenced from the same sample in a study of CD8 T cells in ankylosing spondylitis. Each CDR3 protein is one row after TCRdb ran MiXCR on the 5' RACE reads. The sample records under 170,000 distinct CDR3 sequences, around two fifths being singletons. Sequencing used synovial fluid, either unsorted or a sorted T cell fraction (not recorded which). The source of these receptors is a male donor with ankylosing spondylitis.

In its sample, this clonotype ranks as medium-sized. This sequence joins TRBV18 and TRBJ2-1; TRBD2 aligns across 12 bases. The CDR3 contains 16 residues. V lost 3 bases and J lost 7; bases outside the gene matches: 7. Per germline, CDR1 KGHSH and CDR2 LQKENI. This chain's CDR3 is CASSPASGGVLNEQFF. The CDR3, as DNA: TGTGCCAGCTCACCCGCTAGCGGGGGGGTTTTGAATGAGCAGTTCTTC. The full variable domain, in which reference TRBV18 and TRBJ2-1 provide the parts outside the CDR3, is NAGVMQNPRHLVRRRGQEARLRCSPMKGHSHVYWYRQLPEEGLKFMVYLQKENIIDESGMPKERFSAEFPKEGPSILRIQQVVRGDSAAYFCASSPASGGVLNEQFFGPGTRLTVL.

The rearrangement uses TRBV18 and TRBJ1-2; D unresolved. The CDR3 loop spans 13 amino acids. Per germline, CDR1 KGHSH and CDR2 LQKENI. Trimming removed 6 bases from V and 4 bases from J, with 12 bases in between. The CDR3 loop reads CASSLRTSYGYTF. The CDR3 DNA sequence: TGTGCCAGCTCCCTTAGGACCAGCTATGGCTACACCTTC.

This clonotype came up many times. V and J are TRBV28 and TRBJ2-3, with D perhaps matching TRBD2 (5 bases). V was cut by 4 bases and J by 0 bases, with 11 bases left in between. Germline CDR1 reads MDHEN; CDR2 reads SYDVKM. The CDR3 is 15 amino acids. The CDR3 region has the DNA TGTGCCAGCAGTTCGGCCGGGGTCAGCACAGATACGCAGTATTTT. This sequence encodes CASSSAGVSTDTQYF.

This clonotype turned up a few times. This chain connects TRBV4-3 to TRBJ2-3; D gene ambiguous. The ends were cut back, 3 bases at V and 7 bases at J, with 11 bases in the middle. Germline V CDR1 and CDR2: LGHNA, YSLEER. CDR3 length equals 13 residues. CDR3 sequence: CASSHPLGNTQYF. In nucleotides, the CDR3 is TGCGCCAGCAGCCATCCCCTAGGAAATACGCAGTATTTT.

The chain has TRBV5-1 and TRBJ1-2, with D uncertain. Between the trimmed V and J ends, which lost 1 base and 4 bases, there was a span of 11 bases. This CDR3 comprises 14 residues. Germline lookup yields CDR1 SGHRS and CDR2 YFSETQ. CDR3: CASSLKLPIYGYTF. CDR3 DNA: TGCGCCAGCAGCTTGAAGTTACCGATCTATGGCTACACCTTC.

The V and J genes are TRBV9 and TRBJ1-1, with D possibly being TRBD1 (6 bases). The ends were cut back, 4 bases at V and 6 bases at J, with 16 bases in the middle. The CDR3 spans 14 residues. Looked up from germline, CDR1 is SGDLS and CDR2 is YYNGEE. CDR3 nucleotides: TGTGCCAGCAGCCCTCCAGGGGTTAAAGCTGAAGCTTTCTTT. Residues: CASSPPGVKAEAFF.

Here the CDR3 DNA reads TGTGCCAGCAGCTTCGTACCGGGACTAGCGTATCCCAATGAGCAGTTCTTC. Amino acid sequence: CASSFVPGLAYPNEQFF. This chain links TRBV11-2 with TRBJ2-1; 10 bases map to TRBD2. The CDR3 sequence is 17 residues long. J was trimmed by 6 bases and V by 3 bases; bases with no gene match: 11. Germline V gene lookup returns CDR1 SGHAT and CDR2 FQNNGV.

J is TRBJ2-3 and V is TRBV11-2, with 7 nucleotides matching TRBD2. Germline values: CDR1 SGHAT, CDR2 FQNNGV. Germline trimming cut 0 bases from V and 3 bases from J; bases unmatched to any gene: 12. This CDR3 is 18 amino acids long. The CDR3 bases are TGTGCCAGCAGCTTAGAGAGATGTTGCGGGAGTATGACAGATACGCAGTATTTT. Protein: CASSLERCCGSMTDTQYF.

This clonotype was seen a handful of times. This chain joins TRBV2 and TRBJ2-1, with 10 bases that match TRBD2. The CDR3 consists of 20 residues. CDR1 and CDR2 from the germline V gene are SNHLY and FYNNEI. The V segment lost 3 bases and the J segment 0 bases; nucleotides outside the gene matches: 14. The CDR3 coding sequence is TGTGCCAGCAGTGACTTGGCCGAGCTAGCGGGGGCCCCCTCCTACAATGAGCAGTTCTTC. Protein: CASSDLAELAGAPSYNEQFF.

The genes are TRBV14 and TRBJ2-2; 10 positions match TRBD2. The CDR3 extends over 17 amino acids. Trimming removed 1 base from V and 3 bases from J; junction bases left unmatched: 5. Germline CDR1 reads SGHDN; CDR2 reads FVKESK. The CDR3 DNA reads as TGTGCCAGCAGCCAAGGTCGGCTAGCGGGAGACACCGGGGAGCTGTTTTTT. Translating gives CASSQGRLAGDTGELFF.

The J gene is TRBJ1-5, the V gene TRBV4-1; possibly TRBD1 for D (6 bases). The ends were cut back, 4 bases at V and 2 bases at J, with 18 bases in the middle. The CDR3 totals 17 residues. CDR1 and CDR2 (germline): MGHRA, YSYEKL. The CDR3 spells CASSLLPGGQGNQPQHF. The CDR3 bases are TGCGCCAGCAGCCTCTTACCGGGGGGCCAGGGCAATCAGCCCCAGCATTTT.

This clonotype came up many times. This chain uses TRBV12-3 or TRBV12-4 with TRBJ2-3, with TRBD1 identical over 7 bases. CDR3 length equals 15 residues. With V trimmed by 1 base and J by 0 bases, 1 base remained unmatched. This CDR3 reads CASSLEGASTDTQYF. DNA of the CDR3: TGTGCCAGCAGTTTAGAGGGGGCAAGCACAGATACGCAGTATTTT.

V gene TRBV20-1 combines with J gene TRBJ2-7; no clear D. The CDR3 consists of 12 residues. The germline V gene encodes CDR1 DFQATT and CDR2 SNEGSKA (reference sequence). With 3 bases removed from V and 7 bases from J, the gap between germline ends came to 13 bases. The chain's CDR3 is CSARTPPWEQYF. CDR3 nucleotides: TGCAGTGCTAGGACCCCGCCTTGGGAGCAGTACTTC.

This clonotype was picked up a small number of times. The chain uses TRBV7-9 and TRBJ2-1, with TRBD2 as a possible D gene (5 bases). V lost 1 base to trimming and J lost 4 bases, with 14 bases between them. The CDR3 has 16 residues. CDR1 is SEHNR and CDR2 is FQNEAQ in the germline V gene (reference sequence). DNA of the CDR3: TGTGCCAGCAGCTTAGTCCCTGGCGGGTCTTACAATGAGCAGTTCTTC. This gives the protein CASSLVPGGSYNEQFF.

This clonotype was recorded only once. The chain joins TRBV20-1 to TRBJ1-5; 7 nucleotides line up with TRBD1. The CDR3 loop spans 14 amino acids. V shed 5 bases, J shed 2 bases, and the junction held 6 bases outside the gene matches. Germline CDR1 reads DFQATT; CDR2 reads SNEGSKA (reference sequence). For the CDR3, the DNA is TGCAGTGCTCCCGACAGGGATGGCAATCAGCCCCAGCATTTT. Translated, it gives CSAPDRDGNQPQHF.